The 20 T cell receptor beta chains below all came from one sample that was sequenced in a study of shared clonotypes between healthy human individuals. Clones were sequenced by immunoSEQ multiplex PCR, and TCRdb holds only the in-frame ones, with some missing. The sample has some 380,000 clones, about 96% seen once. The sequencing sample was made of memory CD8+ T cells sorted from blood. The subset is: CD45RO+ cells pooled with CCR7-negative TemRA cells. The receptors stem from a man in his thirties or forties in good health.

The rearrangement links TRBV2 to TRBJ2-7; 8 bases align to TRBD2. This CDR3 is 14 amino acids long. Germline V gene sequence: CDR1 SNHLY, CDR2 FYNNEI. After removal of 6 bases from V and 0 bases from J, the junction contained 4 bases not matched to a gene. CDR3 coding DNA: TGTGCCAGCAGGATAGCGGGGTCCTCCTACGAGCAGTACTTC. Protein: CASRIAGSSYEQYF. Full variable domain (missing parts from reference TRBV2 and TRBJ2-7): EPEVTQTPSHQVTQMGQEVILRCVPISNHLYFYWYRQILGQKVEFLVSFYNNEISEKSEIFDDQFSVERPDGSNFTLKIRSTKLEDSAMYFCASRIAGSSYEQYFGPGTRLTVT.

The CDR3 bases are TGTGCCAGCAGTGAACGGGACCGCTACGAGCAGTACTTC. The encoded protein is CASSERDRYEQYF. This chain joins TRBV6-1 and TRBJ2-7, with D perhaps being TRBD1 or TRBD2 (5 bases each). This CDR3 has 13 residues. Germline CDR1 reads MNHNS; CDR2 reads SASEGT. The ends were cut back, 2 bases at V and 3 bases at J, with 8 bases in the middle.

J is TRBJ2-3 and V is TRBV10-3; TRBD2 agrees at 12 bases. Germline V gives CDR1 ENHRY, CDR2 SYGVKD. J gave up 4 bases and V 7 bases, and 6 bases lay outside the gene matches. The CDR3 loop spans 15 amino acids. The CDR3 loop is CAINPGLAGADTQYF. CDR3 nucleotide sequence: TGTGCCATCAACCCGGGACTAGCGGGCGCAGATACGCAGTATTTT.

The chain carries TRBV2 and TRBJ2-7; D is uncertain. There are 10 residues in the CDR3. The germline V gene encodes CDR1 SNHLY and CDR2 FYNNEI. The germline V and J ends were trimmed by 7 bases and 5 bases, with 6 bases remaining between them. In DNA, the CDR3 is TGTGCCAGCACATGGGACGAGCAGTACTTC. Its protein is CASTWDEQYF.

Here the CDR3 reads CASSLSGTGDGYTF. CDR3 coding DNA: TGTGCCAGCAGTTTGTCCGGGACAGGGGATGGCTACACCTTC. The gene calls are TRBV28 and TRBJ1-2; 10 nucleotides line up with TRBD1. Germline V lookup: CDR1 MDHEN, CDR2 SYDVKM. The CDR3 is 14 residues long. V was pared by 3 bases and J by 6 bases, with 4 bases of the junction left unmatched.

The gene calls are TRBV6-5 and TRBJ1-2; 7 bases match TRBD1. Germline CDR1 MNHEY, CDR2 SVGAGI. The CDR3 sequence is 13 residues long. J lost 4 bases, V lost 6 bases, and 5 bases had no gene match. The CDR3 protein is CASRWDSSYGYTF. The CDR3 coding sequence is TGTGCCAGCAGATGGGACAGTAGCTATGGCTACACCTTC.

The V and J genes are TRBV5-5 and TRBJ1-4; D not resolved. V dropped 4 bases and J dropped 3 bases, with 7 bases sitting between them. The CDR3 length is 13 residues. Germline V gene sequence: CDR1 SGHKS, CDR2 YYEKEE (reference sequence). CDR3 in DNA: TGTGCCAGCAGCCGGGGTCCTAATGAAAAACTGTTTTTT. Translated, it gives CASSRGPNEKLFF.

CDR3 loop: CATGLSGHAYEQYF. In DNA, the CDR3 is TGTGCCACCGGGTTATCAGGGCATGCCTACGAGCAGTACTTC. The chain recombines TRBV15 with TRBJ2-7; possible D gene TRBD1, 5 bases. The CDR3 is 14 amino acids. Trimming removed 8 bases at V and 2 bases at J, with 16 bases between. The V gene's germline CDR1 is LNHNV and CDR2 YYDKDF (reference sequence).

The V and J genes are TRBV27 and TRBJ2-3; 11 positions match TRBD2. Germline values: CDR1 MNHEY, CDR2 SMNVEV (reference sequence). J was trimmed by 6 bases and V by 2 bases; bases with no gene match: 7. The CDR3 is 16 residues long. The CDR3 spells CASSLRQWTSGDTQYF. The CDR3 DNA reads TGTGCCAGCAGTTTACGACAATGGACTAGCGGGGATACGCAGTATTTT.

The chain is built from TRBV6-1 and TRBJ2-7; 13 bases align to TRBD2. V lost 4 bases to trimming and J lost 6 bases; unmatched junction nucleotides: 12. This CDR3 contains 17 residues. Germline V gene lookup returns CDR1 MNHNS and CDR2 SASEGT. CDR3 coding DNA: TGTGCCAGCAGTGGAATTTTAAGGACTAGCGGGAGAGGCGAGCAGTACTTC. Residues: CASSGILRTSGRGEQYF.

This sequence joins TRBV5-4 and TRBJ2-5; perhaps TRBD1 as D (7 bases). This CDR3 is 15 amino acids long. Germline V gene lookup returns CDR1 SGHNT and CDR2 YYREEE (reference sequence). Trimming removed 0 bases from V and 2 bases from J, with 11 bases in between. CDR3 bases: TGTGCCAGCAGCTTGGCCAGGGGGGATCAAGAGACCCAGTACTTC. Its protein product is CASSLARGDQETQYF.

The CDR3 is CASSVEEGTSVGRGDTQYF. As DNA, the CDR3 is TGTGCCAGCAGCGTAGAAGAGGGGACTAGCGTTGGGCGGGGAGATACGCAGTATTTT. The chain has TRBV9 and TRBJ2-3; 10 bases fit TRBD2. The germline V gene has CDR1 SGDLS and CDR2 YYNGEE. With 0 bases clipped from V and 5 bases from J, the junction kept 15 bases outside the gene matches. The CDR3 runs to 19 residues.

V and J are TRBV2 and TRBJ2-3; D gene unclear. This CDR3 is built from 12 residues. Germline V gene sequence: CDR1 SNHLY, CDR2 FYNNEI. Trimming pared 8 bases from V and 3 bases from J, leaving 9 bases between. The CDR3 bases are TGTGCCAGCGGGGTCAGGACAGATACGCAGTATTTT. Its protein is CASGVRTDTQYF. The whole variable domain, remainder taken from reference TRBV2 and TRBJ2-3, is EPEVTQTPSHQVTQMGQEVILRCVPISNHLYFYWYRQILGQKVEFLVSFYNNEISEKSEIFDDQFSVERPDGSNFTLKIRSTKLEDSAMYFCASGVRTDTQYFGPGTRLTVL.

The chain uses TRBV19 and TRBJ1-5; D gene unclear. CDR1 is LNHDA, CDR2 SQIVND, per germline (reference sequence). The CDR3 sequence is 14 residues long. Trimming shortened V by 3 bases and J by 7 bases, and 13 bases separated the two germline ends. The CDR3 loop reads CASSIGLSLQPQHF. DNA for the CDR3: TGTGCCAGTAGTATTGGTCTCAGTCTGCAGCCCCAGCATTTT.

The chain has TRBV9 and TRBJ2-7, with D possibly being TRBD1 or TRBD2 (7 bases each). Germline V lookup: CDR1 SGDLS, CDR2 YYNGEE. CDR3 length: 15 residues. Trimming took 3 bases from V and 5 from J, leaving 18 bases between them. The CDR3 DNA reads TGTGCCAGCAGCGCGTCTTCAGGGGGAGGGGACGAGCAGTACTTC. Protein sequence: CASSASSGGGDEQYF.

V gene TRBV1 combines with J gene TRBJ2-1; the table's D call, TRBD2, has no DNA check behind it. TRBV1 is deemed a pseudogene. This CDR3 has 17 residues. The CDR3 DNA reads TGCACCAGCAGCCGCCTCCCCCGGACTAGCGATCCAAATGAGCAGTTCTTC. Amino acid sequence: CTSSRLPRTSDPNEQFF.

V is TRBV5-6 and J is TRBJ2-3; the D is unclear. This CDR3 has 13 amino acids. V lost 5 bases and J 1 base, leaving 8 bases between the germline ends. The germline V gene encodes CDR1 SGHDT and CDR2 YYEEEE. CDR3 nucleotide sequence: TGTGCCAGCAGAGAAGCTGGCACAGATACGCAGTATTTT. It codes for CASREAGTDTQYF. The variable domain in full, completed from reference TRBV5-6 and TRBJ2-3, reads DAGVTQSPTHLIKTRGQQVTLRCSPKSGHDTVSWYQQALGQGPQFIFQYYEEEERQRGNFPDRFSGHQFPNYSSELNVNALLLGDSALYLCASREAGTDTQYFGPGTRLTVL.

The rearrangement links TRBV20-1 to TRBJ2-7, with 7 bases fitting TRBD2. V was clipped by 3 bases and J by 11 bases; unmatched bases: 4. This CDR3 spans 10 amino acids. Germline loops: CDR1 DFQATT, CDR2 SNEGSKA (reference sequence). The CDR3 region has the DNA TGCAGTGCTAGTCTGGCGGGAGAGTACTTC. Amino acid sequence: CSASLAGEYF.

V usage is TRBV28 and J usage is TRBJ1-5, with 7 bases identical to TRBD1. V dropped 8 bases and J dropped 1; count of bases not matched to a gene: 8. CDR1 is MDHEN, CDR2 SYDVKM, per germline. This CDR3 has 15 amino acids. The CDR3: CASGLTGVSNQPQHF. In DNA form, the CDR3 reads TGTGCCAGCGGCCTAACAGGGGTCAGCAATCAGCCCCAGCATTTT.

DNA of the CDR3: TGTGCCTGGAGTGGTTTTTCGGGACAGGGGAACACCGGGGAGCTGTTTTTT. It is translated as CAWSGFSGQGNTGELFF. V usage is TRBV30 and J usage is TRBJ2-2; TRBD1 aligns across 9 bases. The CDR3 runs to 17 residues. The V gene's germline CDR1 is GTSNPN and CDR2 SVGIG (reference sequence). With V trimmed by 1 base and J by 1 base, 7 bases remained unmatched.